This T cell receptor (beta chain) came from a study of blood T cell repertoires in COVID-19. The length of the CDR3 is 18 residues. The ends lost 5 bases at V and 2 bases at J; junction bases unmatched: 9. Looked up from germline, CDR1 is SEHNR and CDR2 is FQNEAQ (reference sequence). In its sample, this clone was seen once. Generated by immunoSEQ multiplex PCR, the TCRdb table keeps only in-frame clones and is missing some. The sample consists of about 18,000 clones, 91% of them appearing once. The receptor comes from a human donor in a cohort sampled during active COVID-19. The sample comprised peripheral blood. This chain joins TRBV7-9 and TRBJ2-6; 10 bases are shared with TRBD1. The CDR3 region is CASSGDRGRSAGANVLTF. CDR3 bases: TGTGCCAGCAGCGGAGACAGGGGGCGGAGCGCTGGGGCCAACGTCCTGACTTTC.